The present TCR beta chain was sequenced within a study of beta chain features in type 1 diabetes. Background on the study: When patients were set against healthy donors, age, gender and cell yields were similar.

What was sequenced were expressed TCRB transcripts, since all of the isolated RNA had been reverse transcribed. Generated by immunoSEQ multiplex PCR, the TCRdb table keeps only in-frame clones and is missing some. The sample lists a few hundred thousand clones, over 7.5% occurring once. Study-level results: Any role of HLA type in TCRB rearrangement remained unresolved here. A closer apparent resemblance between naive, central memory and Treg TCRB repertoires was seen in patients than in healthy donors.

CDR1 and CDR2 (germline): SNHLY, FYNNEI. Trimming removed 10 bases from V and 5 bases from J; junction bases left unmatched: 6. The length of the CDR3 is 13 residues. This clone was recorded a few times. What it binds is not known. The J gene is TRBJ1-5, the V gene TRBV2; 9 bases align to TRBD1. This receptor was identified in a woman in her late teens or twenties in good health. The material sequenced was naive CD4+ T cells from blood. The CDR3 bases are TGTGCCACCCGGGACAGGGTCCATCAGCCCCAGCATTTT. It yields the protein CATRDRVHQPQHF.